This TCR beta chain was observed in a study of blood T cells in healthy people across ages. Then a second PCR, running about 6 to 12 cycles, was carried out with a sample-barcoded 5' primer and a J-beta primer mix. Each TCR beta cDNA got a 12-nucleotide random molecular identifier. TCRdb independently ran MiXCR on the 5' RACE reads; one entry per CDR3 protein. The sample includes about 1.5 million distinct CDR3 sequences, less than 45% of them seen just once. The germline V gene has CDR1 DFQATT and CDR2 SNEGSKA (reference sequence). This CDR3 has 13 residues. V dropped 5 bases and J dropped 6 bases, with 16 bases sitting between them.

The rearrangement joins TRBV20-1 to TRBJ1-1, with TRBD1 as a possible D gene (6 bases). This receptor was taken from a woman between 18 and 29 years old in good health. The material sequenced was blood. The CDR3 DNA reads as TGCAGTGCTCGTCCCGGGACATTTCCTGAAGCTTTCTTT. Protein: CSARPGTFPEAFF.